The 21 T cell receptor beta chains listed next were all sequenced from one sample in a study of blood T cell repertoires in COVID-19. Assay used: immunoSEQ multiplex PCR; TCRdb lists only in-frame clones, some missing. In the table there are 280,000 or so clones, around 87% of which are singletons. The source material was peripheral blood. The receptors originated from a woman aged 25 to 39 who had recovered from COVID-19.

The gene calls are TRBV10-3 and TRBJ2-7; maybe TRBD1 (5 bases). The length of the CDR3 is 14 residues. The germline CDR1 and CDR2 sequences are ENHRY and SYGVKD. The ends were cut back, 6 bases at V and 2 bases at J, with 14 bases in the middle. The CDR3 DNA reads TGTGCCATCAGCCTTCCGGGCAGGGCCTACGAGCAGTACTTC. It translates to CAISLPGRAYEQYF.

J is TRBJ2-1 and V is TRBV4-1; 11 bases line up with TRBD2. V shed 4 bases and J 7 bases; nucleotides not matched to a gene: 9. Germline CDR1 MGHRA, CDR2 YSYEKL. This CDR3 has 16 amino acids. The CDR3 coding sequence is TGCGCCAGCAGCCGCGGGACTAGCGGAGGGGTGAATGAGCAGTTCTTC. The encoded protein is CASSRGTSGGVNEQFF.

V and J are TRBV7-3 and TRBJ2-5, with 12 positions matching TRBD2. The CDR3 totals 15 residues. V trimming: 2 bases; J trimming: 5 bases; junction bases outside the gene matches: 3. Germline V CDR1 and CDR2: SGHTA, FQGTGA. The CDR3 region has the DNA TGTGCCAGCAGCTTAGGGCTAGCGGGAGGGGAGACCCAGTACTTC. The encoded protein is CASSLGLAGGETQYF. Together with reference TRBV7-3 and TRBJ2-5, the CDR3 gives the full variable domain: GAGVSQTPSNKVTEKGKYVELRCDPISGHTALYWYRQSLGQGPEFLIYFQGTGAADDSGLPNDRFFAVRPEGSVSTLKIQRTERGDSAVYLCASSLGLAGGETQYFGPGTRLLVL.

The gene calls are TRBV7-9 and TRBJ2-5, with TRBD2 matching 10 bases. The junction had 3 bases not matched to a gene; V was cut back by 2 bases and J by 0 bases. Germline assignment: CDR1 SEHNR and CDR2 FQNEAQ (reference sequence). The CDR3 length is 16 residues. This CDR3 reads CASSLSTSGYQETQYF. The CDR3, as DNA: TGTGCCAGCAGCTTATCGACTAGCGGGTACCAAGAGACCCAGTACTTC.

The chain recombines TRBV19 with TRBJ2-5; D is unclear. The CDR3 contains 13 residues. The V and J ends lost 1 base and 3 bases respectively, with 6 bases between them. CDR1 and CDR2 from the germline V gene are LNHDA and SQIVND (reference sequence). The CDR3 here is CASSIAGEETQYF. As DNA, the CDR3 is TGTGCCAGTAGTATAGCAGGTGAAGAGACCCAGTACTTC.

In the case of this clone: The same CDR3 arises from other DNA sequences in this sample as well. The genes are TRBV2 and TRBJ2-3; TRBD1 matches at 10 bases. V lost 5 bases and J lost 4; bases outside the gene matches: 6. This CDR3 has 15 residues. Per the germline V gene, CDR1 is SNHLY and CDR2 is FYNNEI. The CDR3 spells CASSPRTGGADTQYF. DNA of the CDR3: TGTGCCAGCAGTCCAAGGACAGGGGGTGCAGATACGCAGTATTTT.

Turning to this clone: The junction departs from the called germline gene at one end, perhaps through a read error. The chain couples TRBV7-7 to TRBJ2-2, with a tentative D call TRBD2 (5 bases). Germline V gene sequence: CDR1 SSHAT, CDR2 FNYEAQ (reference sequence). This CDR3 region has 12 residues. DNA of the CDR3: TGTGCTAGCAGCTTCGGAGGCGGGGAGCTGTTTTTT. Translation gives CASSFGGGELFF.

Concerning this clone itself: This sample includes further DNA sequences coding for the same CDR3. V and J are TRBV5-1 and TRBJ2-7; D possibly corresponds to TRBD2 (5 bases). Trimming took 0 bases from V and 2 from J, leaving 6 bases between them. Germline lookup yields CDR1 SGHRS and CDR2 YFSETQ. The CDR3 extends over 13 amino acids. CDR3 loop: CASSLGGTYEQYF. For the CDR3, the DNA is TGCGCCAGCAGCTTGGGAGGGACCTACGAGCAGTACTTC.

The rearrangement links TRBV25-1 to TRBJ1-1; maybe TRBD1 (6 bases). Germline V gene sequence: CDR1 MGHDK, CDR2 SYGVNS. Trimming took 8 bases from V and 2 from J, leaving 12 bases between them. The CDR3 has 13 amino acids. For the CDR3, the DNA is TGTGCCAGCCTGGACAGCTTTAACACTGAAGCTTTCTTT. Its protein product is CASLDSFNTEAFF.

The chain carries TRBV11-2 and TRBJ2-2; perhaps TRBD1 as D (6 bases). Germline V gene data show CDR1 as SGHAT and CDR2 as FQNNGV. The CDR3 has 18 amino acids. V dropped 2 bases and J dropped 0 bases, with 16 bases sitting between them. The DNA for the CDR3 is TGTGCCAGCAGCTTATCCTTCGTTGGACAGCCGAACACCGGGGAGCTGTTTTTT. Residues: CASSLSFVGQPNTGELFF.

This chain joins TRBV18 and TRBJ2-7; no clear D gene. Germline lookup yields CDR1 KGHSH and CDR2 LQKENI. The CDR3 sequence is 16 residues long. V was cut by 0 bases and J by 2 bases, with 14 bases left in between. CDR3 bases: TGTGCCAGCTCACCACCAGGTTGGGCAGAGCCCTACGAGCAGTACTTC. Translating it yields CASSPPGWAEPYEQYF.

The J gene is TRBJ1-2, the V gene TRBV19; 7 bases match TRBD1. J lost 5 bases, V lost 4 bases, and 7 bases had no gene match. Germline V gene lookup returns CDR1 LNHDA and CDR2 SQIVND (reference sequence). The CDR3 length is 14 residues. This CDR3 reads CASSRDSLSYGYTF. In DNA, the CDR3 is TGTGCCAGTAGTAGGGACAGCCTTTCGTATGGCTACACCTTC. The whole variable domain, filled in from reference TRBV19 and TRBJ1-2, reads DGGITQSPKYLFRKEGQNVTLSCEQNLNHDAMYWYRQDPGQGLRLIYYSQIVNDFQKGDIAEGYSVSREKKESFPLTVTSAQKNPTAFYLCASSRDSLSYGYTFGSGTRLTVV.

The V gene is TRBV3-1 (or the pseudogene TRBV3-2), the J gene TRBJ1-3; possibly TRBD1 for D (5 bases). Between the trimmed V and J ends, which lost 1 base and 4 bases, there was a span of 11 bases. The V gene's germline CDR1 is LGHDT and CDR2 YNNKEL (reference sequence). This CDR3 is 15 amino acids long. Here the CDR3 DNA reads TGTGCCAGCAGCCAAGGGGGCATATCAGGAAACACCATATATTTT. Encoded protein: CASSQGGISGNTIYF.

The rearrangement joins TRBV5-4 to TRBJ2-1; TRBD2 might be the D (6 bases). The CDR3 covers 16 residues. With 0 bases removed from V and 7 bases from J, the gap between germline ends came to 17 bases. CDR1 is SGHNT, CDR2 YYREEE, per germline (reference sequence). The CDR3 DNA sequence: TGTGCCAGCAGCTTGGATCCTAGCGAGATTCCTAATGAGCAGTTCTTC. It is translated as CASSLDPSEIPNEQFF.

The CDR3 bases are TGTGCCAGCAGTTTAGCGGAGAACACTGAAGCTTTCTTT. It yields the protein CASSLAENTEAFF. The J gene is TRBJ1-1, the V gene TRBV6-2 or TRBV6-3, with D uncertain. V was clipped by 4 bases and J by 1 base, with 7 bases between them. This CDR3 is 13 amino acids long. In germline, CDR1 is MNHEY, CDR2 SVGEGT.

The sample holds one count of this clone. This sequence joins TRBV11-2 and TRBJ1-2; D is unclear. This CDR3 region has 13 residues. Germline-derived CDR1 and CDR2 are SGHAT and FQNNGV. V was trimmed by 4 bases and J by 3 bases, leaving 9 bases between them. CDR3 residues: CASSSRHYYGYTF. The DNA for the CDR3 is TGTGCCAGCAGCTCAAGACACTACTATGGCTACACCTTC.

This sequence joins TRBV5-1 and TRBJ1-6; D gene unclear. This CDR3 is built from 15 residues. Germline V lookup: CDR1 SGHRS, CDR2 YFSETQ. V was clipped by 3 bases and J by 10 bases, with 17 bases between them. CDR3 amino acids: CASSSAAQVDSPLHF. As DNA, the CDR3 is TGCGCCAGCAGCTCCGCGGCTCAAGTTGACTCACCCCTCCACTTT.

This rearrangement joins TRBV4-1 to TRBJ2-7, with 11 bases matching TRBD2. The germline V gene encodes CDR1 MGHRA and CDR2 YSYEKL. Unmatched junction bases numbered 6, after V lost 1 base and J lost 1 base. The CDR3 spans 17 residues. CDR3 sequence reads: CASSQALAGGLSYEQYF. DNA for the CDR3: TGCGCCAGCAGCCAAGCTCTAGCGGGGGGCCTTTCCTACGAGCAGTACTTC.

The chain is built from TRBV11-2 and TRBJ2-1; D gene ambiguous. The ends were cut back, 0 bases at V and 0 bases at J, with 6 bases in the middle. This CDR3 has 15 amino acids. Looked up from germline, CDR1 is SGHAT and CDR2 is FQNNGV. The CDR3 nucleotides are TGTGCCAGCAGCTTAGAACGCAGCTCCTACAATGAGCAGTTCTTC. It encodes CASSLERSSYNEQFF. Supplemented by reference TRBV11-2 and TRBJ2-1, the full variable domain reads EAGVAQSPRYKIIEKRQSVAFWCNPISGHATLYWYQQILGQGPKLLIQFQNNGVVDDSQLPKDRFSAERLKGVDSTLKIQPAKLEDSAVYLCASSLERSSYNEQFFGPGTRLTVL.

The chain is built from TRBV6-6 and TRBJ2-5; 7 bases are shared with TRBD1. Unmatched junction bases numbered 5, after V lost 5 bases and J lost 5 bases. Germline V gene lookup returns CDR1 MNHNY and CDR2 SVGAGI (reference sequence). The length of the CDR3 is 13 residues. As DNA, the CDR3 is TGTGCCAGCAGTCCGAGGGGGCGGGAGACCCAGTACTTC. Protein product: CASSPRGRETQYF.

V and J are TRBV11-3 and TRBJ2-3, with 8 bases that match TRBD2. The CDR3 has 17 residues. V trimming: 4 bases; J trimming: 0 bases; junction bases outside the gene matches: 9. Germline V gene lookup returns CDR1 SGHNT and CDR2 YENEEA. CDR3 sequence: CASSSSGGPESTDTQYF. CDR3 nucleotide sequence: TGTGCCAGCAGCTCCAGCGGGGGCCCTGAGAGCACAGATACGCAGTATTTT.